The sequence of this T cell receptor (beta chain) was determined in a study of T cells expressing NK-cell markers. Points from the study as a whole: Of the CD8+ T cell pool in five or six donors, roughly 1.0-7.5% was accounted for by dominant NKG2C+ clonotypes.

After re-calling the 5' RACE reads, TCRdb lists one entry per CDR3 protein, DNA absent. The repertoire table contains approximately 460,000 distinct CDR3 sequences. As concerns this clonotype: The antigen is unknown.

The CDR3 spans 13 residues. Germline V gene data show CDR1 as KGHDR and CDR2 as SFDVKD. The sample consisted of blood T cells: a sorted CD56 or NKG2C T cell subset, CD4+ or CD8+ T cells, or bulk PBMC T cells (not recorded which). The sequence was obtained from a woman between 18 and 75 years old in good health. The chain has TRBV24-1 and TRBJ2-5. The CDR3 reads CATSGTLGETQYF.